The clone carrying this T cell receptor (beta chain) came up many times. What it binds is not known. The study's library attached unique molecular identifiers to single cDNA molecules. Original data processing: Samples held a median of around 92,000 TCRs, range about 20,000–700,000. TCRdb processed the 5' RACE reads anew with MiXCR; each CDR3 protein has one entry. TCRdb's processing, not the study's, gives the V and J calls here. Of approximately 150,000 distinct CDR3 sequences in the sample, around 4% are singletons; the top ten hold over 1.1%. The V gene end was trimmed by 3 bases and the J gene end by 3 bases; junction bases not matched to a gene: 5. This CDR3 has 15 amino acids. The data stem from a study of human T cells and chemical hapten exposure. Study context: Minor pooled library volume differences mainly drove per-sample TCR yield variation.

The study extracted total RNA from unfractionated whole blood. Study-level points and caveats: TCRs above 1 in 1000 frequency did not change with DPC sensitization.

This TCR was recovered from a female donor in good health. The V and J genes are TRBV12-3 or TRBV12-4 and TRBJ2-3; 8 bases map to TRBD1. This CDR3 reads CASSFYRTGTDTQYF. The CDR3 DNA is TGTGCCAGCAGTTTTTATAGGACAGGGACAGATACGCAGTATTTT.